Included here is one TCR beta chain sequence, with context. Its antigen is undetermined. Researchers used template switching to add UMIs featuring a 6-nucleotide sample barcode. With the 5' RACE reads reprocessed, TCRdb shows one record per CDR3 protein and no DNA. The table for this sample gives around 210,000 distinct CDR3 sequences. This sample was included in a study of monozygotic twins with inflammatory bowel disease. Study results and limitations: IBD patients exhibited fewer clonotypes shared with other individuals than healthy twins, particularly with disease activity. Among T cells, the various subtypes were not distinguishable.

Donors each gave over 2 ml of blood. The TCR originated in a human donor with ulcerative colitis or Crohn's disease, or a healthy co-twin of an affected twin (not recorded which). The sample taken for sequencing was blood.

The chain's CDR3 is CASSYQETVPPIYGYTF. This chain joins TRBV25-1 and TRBJ1-2. The CDR3 extends over 17 amino acids. CDR1 MGHDK and CDR2 SYGVNS come from the germline V gene.